This T cell receptor beta chain emerged from a study of blood T cells in healthy people across ages. This clonotype was counted a few times. Its antigen remains unknown. Alongside a J-beta primer mix, a sample-barcoded 5' primer served in a second PCR lasting about 6 to 12 cycles. MiXCR, run by TCRdb on the 5' RACE reads, gives a single entry per CDR3 protein. The sample consists of around 1,100,000 distinct CDR3 sequences, about two fifths of them appearing once. General observations from the study: A roughly linear age-dependent decrease characterized TCR beta diversity per million T cells.

The clonotype originates from a man aged 18 to 29 in good health. Sequencing was done on a sample of blood.

CDR3 sequence reads: CSATFGLAGTYNEQFF. The CDR3 bases are TGCAGTGCAACTTTCGGACTAGCGGGGACGTACAATGAGCAGTTCTTC. V gene TRBV20-1 combines with J gene TRBJ2-1; 12 nucleotides align to TRBD2. There are 16 residues in the CDR3. Losses at the gene ends were 6 bases for V and 4 bases for J; bases not matched to a gene: 10. Germline assignment: CDR1 DFQATT and CDR2 SNEGSKA (reference sequence).